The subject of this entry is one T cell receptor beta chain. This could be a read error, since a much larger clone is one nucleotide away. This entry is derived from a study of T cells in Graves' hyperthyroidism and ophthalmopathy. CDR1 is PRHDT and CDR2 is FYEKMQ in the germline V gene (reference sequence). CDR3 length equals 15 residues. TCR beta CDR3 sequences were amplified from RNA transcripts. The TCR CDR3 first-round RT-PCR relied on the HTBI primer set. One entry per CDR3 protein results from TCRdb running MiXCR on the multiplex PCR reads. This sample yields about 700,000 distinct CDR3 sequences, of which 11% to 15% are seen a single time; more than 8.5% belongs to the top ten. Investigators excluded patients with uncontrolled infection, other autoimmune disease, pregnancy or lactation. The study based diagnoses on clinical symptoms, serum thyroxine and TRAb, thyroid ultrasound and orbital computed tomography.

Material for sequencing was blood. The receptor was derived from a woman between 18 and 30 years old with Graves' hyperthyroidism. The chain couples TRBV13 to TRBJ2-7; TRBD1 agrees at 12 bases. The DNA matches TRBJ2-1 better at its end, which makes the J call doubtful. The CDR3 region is CASSTGTGGTYEQFF. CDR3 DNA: TGTGCCAGCAGCACGGGGACAGGGGGCACCTACGAGCAGTTCTTC.